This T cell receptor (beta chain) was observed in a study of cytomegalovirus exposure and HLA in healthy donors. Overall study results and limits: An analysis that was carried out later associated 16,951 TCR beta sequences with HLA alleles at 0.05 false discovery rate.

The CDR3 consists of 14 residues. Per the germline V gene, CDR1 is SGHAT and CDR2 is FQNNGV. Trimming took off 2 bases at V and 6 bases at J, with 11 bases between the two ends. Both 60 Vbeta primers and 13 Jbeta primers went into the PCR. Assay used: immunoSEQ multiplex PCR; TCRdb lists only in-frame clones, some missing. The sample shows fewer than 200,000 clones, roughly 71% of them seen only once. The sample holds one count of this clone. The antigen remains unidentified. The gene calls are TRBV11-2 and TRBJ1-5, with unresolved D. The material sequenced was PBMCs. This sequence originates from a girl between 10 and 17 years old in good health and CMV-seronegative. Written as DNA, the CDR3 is TGTGCCAGCAGCTTATCGGGGTTAAGTCAGCCCCAGCATTTT. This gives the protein CASSLSGLSQPQHF.